This T cell receptor beta chain was sequenced in a study of T-cell reconstitution after alpha-beta-depleted transplantation in children. It was with unique molecular identifiers that the TCRbeta library was prepared. MiXCR was run by TCRdb on the PCR reads, yielding one entry per CDR3 protein. The sample includes fewer than 700,000 distinct CDR3 sequences, roughly 13% seen only once; the top ten take 2% to 2.5%. Study-wide results and limits: There were some patients whose high TCRbeta diversity at day 60 came from surviving recipient T cells and thymic progenitors.

Germline loops: CDR1 SQVTM, CDR2 ANQGSEA. Between the trimmed V and J ends, which lost 2 bases and 4 bases, there was a span of 18 bases. There are 15 residues in the CDR3. On this clonotype: Antigen specificity is unknown.

Sequences were derived from PBMCs, mostly from graft donor cells, sampled 360 days after TCRalphabeta/CD19-depleted stem cell transplant. This sequence was found in a male patient younger than 18 who had a stem cell transplant for acute myeloid leukemia, so the T cells may come from the graft donor. The chain links TRBV29-1 to TRBJ2-7; D call uncertain. The CDR3 coding sequence is TGCAGCGTTGAACTACCTGGGTCCGTCCCTTACGAGCAGTACTTC. Its translation is CSVELPGSVPYEQYF.